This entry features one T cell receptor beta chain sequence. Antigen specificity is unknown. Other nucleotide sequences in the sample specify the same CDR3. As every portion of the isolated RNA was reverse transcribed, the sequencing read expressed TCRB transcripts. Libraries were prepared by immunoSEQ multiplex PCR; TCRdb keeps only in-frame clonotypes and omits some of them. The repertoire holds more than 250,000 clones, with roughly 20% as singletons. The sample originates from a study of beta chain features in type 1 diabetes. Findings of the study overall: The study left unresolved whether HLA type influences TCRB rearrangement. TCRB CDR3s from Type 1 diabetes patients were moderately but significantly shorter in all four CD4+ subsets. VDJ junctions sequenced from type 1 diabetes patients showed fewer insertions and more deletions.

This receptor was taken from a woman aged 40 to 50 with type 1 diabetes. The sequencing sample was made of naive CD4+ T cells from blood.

Written as DNA, the CDR3 is TGTGCCAGCAGCTTAGGGACAGGATCCTACAATGAGCAGTTCTTC. It encodes CASSLGTGSYNEQFF. The V call is TRBV7-9, the J call TRBJ2-1; TRBD1 matches at 7 bases. J lost 1 base, V lost 1 base, and 1 base had no gene match. CDR1 SEHNR and CDR2 FQNEAQ come from the germline V gene (reference sequence). CDR3 length: 15 amino acids.